One TCR beta chain is described in this entry. Antigen specificity is unknown. As for time point: sample taken at primary tumor resection. The 60 to 90 donors had untreated early-stage non-small cell lung cancer. Unsorted whole RNA samples from tumor, nontumor lung or frozen PBMC were sequenced. The CDR3 is 13 residues long. V lost 7 bases to trimming and J lost 7 bases, with 14 bases between them. Per the germline V gene, CDR1 is MDHEN and CDR2 is SYDVKM. TCRdb redid the calling of the 5' RACE reads with MiXCR, one entry per CDR3 protein. The data hold some 10,000 distinct CDR3 sequences, with approximately 6% observed a single time. These data come from a study of spatial heterogeneity in lung cancer. As for the study in general: Consistently, beta-chain sequences turned up in larger numbers than alpha-chain sequences did.

The study, taken as a whole, reports: The counts of expanded TCRs, ubiquitous and regional, tracked ubiquitous and regional nonsynonymous mutations, respectively. Intratumoral expanded alpha and beta TCR counts were found to track tumor mutation counts.

The origin of this receptor is a male donor with early-stage non-small cell lung cancer. The chain combines TRBV28 with TRBJ1-5; D might be TRBD1 (6 bases). The sample here was lung tumor tissue, taken at surgery. DNA for the CDR3: TGTGCCAGCACCTGGAGGGGGGAACAGCCCCAGCATTTT. This codes for CASTWRGEQPQHF.